This T cell receptor (beta chain) came from a study of blood T cell repertoires in COVID-19. Study summary: Spain, Italy and the United States supplied samples that represented acute and convalescent COVID-19. T cells, B-cell-depleted T cells, or PBMCs supplied cDNA or gDNA.

Source study methods: Reference gene primer amplification in the assay estimated nucleated cell counts. Assay: immunoSEQ multiplex PCR; the TCRdb copy retains only in-frame clones and omits some. The D gene and trimming were derived from the DNA, and the V and J assignments and clone size from that table. The sample includes some 200,000 clones, around 83% of them seen just once. Material for sequencing was peripheral blood. This clonotype originated in an elderly woman in a cohort sampled during active or convalescent COVID-19.

The CDR3 DNA reads as TGTGCCAGCAGCCCCCAAGGGGTGCATACCGGTTCACCCCTCCACTTT. As protein: CASSPQGVHTGSPLHF. The gene calls are TRBV6-2 or TRBV6-3 and TRBJ1-6, with a weak D call TRBD1 (5 bases). This CDR3 region has 16 residues. V was pared by 6 bases and J by 9 bases, with 21 bases between. Germline CDR1 MNHEY, CDR2 SVGEGT.